The 19 T cell receptor beta chains below come from one sample, sequenced in a study of shared clonotypes between healthy human individuals. Assay: immunoSEQ multiplex PCR; the TCRdb copy retains only in-frame clones and omits some. The sample includes some 2,100,000 clones, more than 90% of them seen just once. The sequenced material came from naive CD4+ T cells sorted from blood. Documented subset: CD45RA+ positively selected. The receptors here all came from a man aged 18-30 years in good health.

V usage is TRBV6-6 and J usage is TRBJ1-3; 7 nucleotides line up with TRBD1. This CDR3 contains 15 residues. The trim removed 2 bases at V and 2 bases at J, leaving 3 bases unmatched. Per the germline V gene, CDR1 is MNHNY and CDR2 is SVGAGI (reference sequence). CDR3 in DNA: TGTGCCAGCAGTTACGGGCAGGGGGCTGGAAACACCATATATTTT. Residues: CASSYGQGAGNTIYF.

The count of this clone is one. This chain uses TRBV6-5 with TRBJ1-1; D gene unclear. The V end was cut by 5 bases, the J end by 1 base, with 11 bases between. CDR1 and CDR2 from the germline V gene are MNHEY and SVGAGI. This CDR3 contains 14 residues. This chain's CDR3 is CASSTLMENTEAFF. CDR3 DNA: TGTGCCAGCAGTACCCTCATGGAGAACACTGAAGCTTTCTTT.

The rearrangement uses TRBV5-1 and TRBJ2-5; TRBD2 aligns across 11 bases. The CDR3 is 16 residues long. Germline-derived CDR1 and CDR2 are SGHRS and YFSETQ. V was pared by 5 bases and J by 3 bases, with 9 bases of the junction left unmatched. The CDR3 nucleotides read TGCGCCAGCAGGCGACCAAAGGGACTAGCGGAAGAGACCCAGTACTTC. Translation gives CASRRPKGLAEETQYF.

This chain connects TRBV5-1 to TRBJ1-3, with 8 bases matching TRBD1. CDR3 length: 22 amino acids. With V trimmed by 0 bases and J by 0 bases, 20 bases remained unmatched. The germline gives CDR1 SGHRS, CDR2 YFSETQ. The CDR3 spells CASSLAAFPRTGSPISGNTIYF. The DNA of the CDR3 is TGCGCCAGCAGCTTGGCGGCTTTTCCGCGGACAGGGAGCCCGATCTCTGGAAACACCATATATTTT.

V is TRBV19 and J is TRBJ2-5; possibly TRBD2 for D (6 bases). Trimming took 7 bases from V and 3 from J, leaving 18 bases between them. The CDR3 covers 15 residues. The germline V gene encodes CDR1 LNHDA and CDR2 SQIVND (reference sequence). DNA for the CDR3: TGTGCCAGTAAGGGGACTGGAAGAGGAGAAGAGACCCAGTACTTC. Protein sequence: CASKGTGRGEETQYF.

On this clone: At the DNA level, this CDR3 is encoded by other sequences in the same sample as well. The chain combines TRBV18 with TRBJ2-3; possibly TRBD1 for D (6 bases). This CDR3 has 13 residues. Deletions cut 3 bases from V and 3 bases from J, with 7 bases between. Germline V gene lookup returns CDR1 KGHSH and CDR2 LQKENI. CDR3 sequence reads: CASSPRGTDTQYF. The DNA for the CDR3 is TGTGCCAGCTCACCGAGGGGGACAGATACGCAGTATTTT.

CDR3 sequence reads: CASSLAAGQGAYEQYF. The DNA for the CDR3 is TGCGCCAGCAGCTTGGCCGCAGGACAGGGGGCGTACGAGCAGTACTTC. V usage is TRBV5-1 and J usage is TRBJ2-7, with 11 bases fitting TRBD1. Germline V CDR1 and CDR2: SGHRS, YFSETQ. Trimming cost V 0 bases and J 4 bases; bases outside gene matches: 6. This CDR3 is built from 16 residues.

The V call is TRBV15, the J call TRBJ1-5; no clear D. CDR3 size: 15 residues. Deletions cut 0 bases from V and 3 bases from J, with 9 bases between. Looked up from germline, CDR1 is LNHNV and CDR2 is YYDKDF (reference sequence). The DNA for the CDR3 is TGTGCCACCAGCAGAGATCCAGGACTCAATCAGCCCCAGCATTTT. Its protein product is CATSRDPGLNQPQHF.

This rearrangement joins TRBV7-2 to TRBJ2-3; TRBD1 aligns across 8 bases. The CDR3 length is 14 residues. Losses at the gene ends were 5 bases for V and 4 bases for J; bases not matched to a gene: 5. CDR1 is SGHTA, CDR2 FQGNSA, per germline. The CDR3 here is CASSPQGAADTQYF. CDR3 coding DNA: TGTGCCAGCAGCCCGCAGGGGGCTGCAGATACGCAGTATTTT.

The V call is TRBV5-1, the J call TRBJ2-5; 7 nucleotides align to TRBD2. J lost 2 bases, V lost 4 bases, and 8 bases had no gene match. CDR3 length: 15 amino acids. Germline V gene data show CDR1 as SGHRS and CDR2 as YFSETQ. The CDR3 loop reads CASSRQPGGQETQYF. The CDR3 DNA reads TGCGCCAGCAGCCGGCAGCCGGGAGGACAAGAGACCCAGTACTTC.

This chain links TRBV5-1 with TRBJ2-2, with 7 bases identical to TRBD1. Germline CDR1 is SGHRS and CDR2 is YFSETQ. The CDR3 spans 16 residues. V lost 4 bases, J lost 4 bases, and 10 bases stayed unmatched. The CDR3 is CASSHGNRGGTGELFF. The CDR3 DNA reads TGCGCCAGCAGCCATGGGAACAGGGGTGGCACCGGGGAGCTGTTTTTT.

This clone occurred once. The CDR3 region has the DNA TGTGCCAGCAGCCCCGGGATCCAAGAGACCCAGTACTTC. It codes for CASSPGIQETQYF. V and J are TRBV5-4 and TRBJ2-5; TRBD2 might be the D (5 bases). The germline gives CDR1 SGHNT, CDR2 YYREEE (reference sequence). Trimming took 4 bases from V and 1 from J, leaving 8 bases between them. This CDR3 spans 13 amino acids.

The chain carries TRBV4-1 and TRBJ2-1; a possible D gene is TRBD2 (7 bases). Deletions cut 5 bases from V and 5 bases from J, with 22 bases between. Germline CDR1 MGHRA, CDR2 YSYEKL. The CDR3 has 17 residues. The CDR3 sequence is CASSNPFGRGRNNEQFF. The CDR3 coding sequence is TGCGCCAGCAGCAATCCTTTTGGGCGGGGGCGCAACAATGAGCAGTTCTTC.

J is TRBJ1-6 and V is TRBV6-5; unclear D gene. V was clipped by 2 bases and J by 4 bases, with 12 bases between them. Germline V CDR1 and CDR2: MNHEY, SVGAGI. The CDR3 extends over 16 amino acids. The CDR3: CASSYPRSGYNSPLHF. The CDR3 DNA sequence: TGTGCCAGCAGTTACCCTCGGAGCGGTTATAATTCACCCCTCCACTTT.

The gene calls are TRBV27 and TRBJ1-5; D gene uncertain. The germline V gene encodes CDR1 MNHEY and CDR2 SMNVEV (reference sequence). This CDR3 is built from 13 residues. V lost 5 bases, J lost 1 base, and 6 bases lay in between. The CDR3 DNA is TGTGCCAGCAGTCCCCGAAGCAATCAGCCCCAGCATTTT. It translates to CASSPRSNQPQHF.

The rearrangement links TRBV4-1 to TRBJ1-4, with no clear D. Trimming removed 1 base at V and 8 bases at J, with 11 bases between. This CDR3 contains 14 residues. Per germline, CDR1 MGHRA and CDR2 YSYEKL. CDR3 protein: CASSQVRTIEKLFF. In DNA form, the CDR3 reads TGCGCCAGCAGCCAAGTGAGGACGATAGAAAAACTGTTTTTT.

The chain combines TRBV7-8 with TRBJ2-5; the match to TRBD1 covers 11 bases. The V gene end was trimmed by 6 bases and the J gene end by 5 bases; junction bases not matched to a gene: 8. The CDR3 contains 15 residues. CDR1 is SGHVS and CDR2 is FQNEAQ in the germline V gene. As DNA, the CDR3 is TGTGCCAGCAGTCACGGACAGGGGGCGTGGGAGACCCAGTACTTC. Protein sequence: CASSHGQGAWETQYF.

This clone was seen once. The V gene is TRBV2, the J gene TRBJ2-2; TRBD2 agrees at 8 bases. Looked up from germline, CDR1 is SNHLY and CDR2 is FYNNEI. The CDR3 is 15 residues long. Losses at the gene ends were 3 bases for V and 4 bases for J; bases not matched to a gene: 4. The CDR3 sequence: CASSEIAGFTGELFF. The DNA for the CDR3 is TGTGCCAGCAGTGAGATAGCGGGATTCACCGGGGAGCTGTTTTTT.

The chain recombines TRBV20-1 with TRBJ1-1; D is unclear. The V and J ends lost 3 bases and 7 bases respectively, with 9 bases between them. Germline CDR1 and CDR2: DFQATT and SNEGSKA (reference sequence). The CDR3 spans 11 residues. CDR3 DNA sequence: TGCAGTGCTAGGGGAGAGGGTGAAGCTTTCTTT. Its protein product is CSARGEGEAFF.